Presented here are 5 T cell receptor beta chains from one specimen sequenced in a study of tumor-infiltrating lymphocytes in localized non-small cell lung cancer. Measured with immunoSEQ multiplex PCR; TCRdb has only the in-frame clones, and not every one. The sample holds approximately 12,000 clones, 60% to 85% seen once. The sample consisted of lung tumor tissue. The receptors originated from a human donor with non-small cell lung cancer.

The genes are TRBV7-2 and TRBJ2-1, with 10 bases fitting TRBD2. Germline V CDR1 and CDR2: SGHTA, FQGNSA. The CDR3 consists of 15 residues. J lost 8 bases, V lost 6 bases, and 10 bases had no gene match. CDR3 residues: CASSWSGGALDEQFF. The CDR3 DNA reads as TGTGCCAGCAGTTGGAGCGGGGGGGCCTTAGATGAGCAGTTCTTC. Together with reference TRBV7-2 and TRBJ2-1, the CDR3 gives the full variable domain: GAGVSQSPSNKVTEKGKDVELRCDPISGHTALYWYRQSLGQGLEFLIYFQGNSAPDKSGLPSDRFSAERTGGSVSTLTIQRTQQEDSAVYLCASSWSGGALDEQFFGPGTRLTVL.

V is TRBV28 and J is TRBJ2-1; unclear D gene. V was clipped by 4 bases and J by 3 bases, with 10 bases between them. From germline, CDR1 is MDHEN and CDR2 SYDVKM. The CDR3 spans 14 residues. DNA of the CDR3: TGTGCCAGCAGTTCGGCTCTACGCTACAATGAGCAGTTCTTC. Its protein product is CASSSALRYNEQFF.

V is TRBV19 and J is TRBJ2-7, with 11 bases fitting TRBD2. The junction had 8 bases not matched to a gene; V was cut back by 7 bases and J by 3 bases. Germline CDR1 and CDR2: LNHDA and SQIVND (reference sequence). The CDR3 length is 15 residues. Here the CDR3 DNA reads TGTGCCAGTACCCTTACCACTAGCGGGAGCTACGAGCAGTACTTC. It specifies CASTLTTSGSYEQYF.

V is TRBV5-1 and J is TRBJ2-2, with 10 bases fitting TRBD2. The CDR3 runs 17 residues. J was trimmed by 2 bases and V by 4 bases; bases with no gene match: 8. Per germline, CDR1 SGHRS and CDR2 YFSETQ. The CDR3 bases are TGCGCCAGCAGCAGGGGAGGACTAGCGGATAACACCGGGGAGCTGTTTTTT. This codes for CASSRGGLADNTGELFF.

The V gene is TRBV5-1, the J gene TRBJ2-2; 13 nucleotides match TRBD2. CDR1 SGHRS and CDR2 YFSETQ come from the germline V gene. CDR3 length: 16 residues. With 4 bases clipped from V and 7 bases from J, the junction kept 7 bases outside the gene matches. The CDR3 DNA follows: TGCGCCAGCAGCAGAGGGACTAGCGGGATTAACGGGGAGCTGTTTTTT. This translates into CASSRGTSGINGELFF. The entire variable domain, with the rest obtained from reference TRBV5-1 and TRBJ2-2, is as follows: KAGVTQTPRYLIKTRGQQVTLSCSPISGHRSVSWYQQTPGQGLQFLFEYFSETQRNKGNFPGRFSGRQFSNSRSEMNVSTLELGDSALYLCASSRGTSGINGELFFGEGSRLTVL.